This T cell receptor beta chain was identified during a study of blood T cells in healthy people across ages. Together with a sample-barcoded 5' primer, a J-beta primer mix was included in a second PCR lasting about 6 to 12 cycles. TCRdb redid the calling of the 5' RACE reads with MiXCR, one entry per CDR3 protein. This table holds about 1,500,000 distinct CDR3 sequences, roughly 45% found once. Looked up from germline, CDR1 is MNHEY and CDR2 is SMNVEV (reference sequence). CDR3 length equals 15 residues. Trimming removed 6 bases at V and 0 bases at J, with 14 bases between. The chain is built from TRBV27 and TRBJ2-5; D is unresolved. Sequenced sample: blood. The receptor was derived from a woman aged 18-29 years in good health. CDR3 sequence (DNA): TGTGCCAGCAGCTTAGGGAACCTGTACCAAGAGACCCAGTACTTC. Translation: CASSLGNLYQETQYF.